A selection of T cell receptor beta chains follows, all from one sample in a study of cytomegalovirus exposure and HLA in healthy donors. Sequencing used immunoSEQ multiplex PCR; TCRdb keeps in-frame clones, though not all of them. This sample carries about 180,000 clones, 65% to 85% of them seen once, and the ten largest clones take roughly 1.2%. Specimen: PBMCs. The receptors derive from a boy between 2 and 15 years old in good health and CMV-seronegative. The CDR3 runs from the conserved cysteine through the conserved F or W. D genes are given only for firm matches. Size tells how often a clone was seen (once, few, many) or the class of an expanded clone, and some rows leave it out.

size,J,D,V,CDR3,DNA
.,TRBJ2-1,.,TRBV21-1,CASSMTSGGALYNEQFF,TGTGCCAGCAGCATGACTAGCGGGGGGGCCCTCTACAATGAGCAGTTCTTC
.,TRBJ2-7,TRBD1,TRBV30,CAWSVRGQGIYEQYF,TGTGCCTGGAGTGTCCGGGGACAGGGGATCTACGAGCAGTACTTC
.,TRBJ2-7,TRBD2,TRBV10-3,CAISDKGLAVNTWSYEQYF,TGTGCCATCAGTGATAAGGGACTAGCGGTCAACACTTGGTCTTACGAGCAGTACTTC
.,TRBJ2-3,TRBD1,TRBV6-6,CASSADRGTDTQYF,TGTGCCAGCAGTGCCGACAGGGGTACAGATACGCAGTATTTT
.,TRBJ2-3,.,TRBV10-3,CAISESPLQGQQYF,TGTGCCATCAGTGAGTCTCCCTTACAGGGACAGCAGTATTTT
.,TRBJ1-1,.,TRBV27,CASSRLSGTPNEAFF,TGTGCCAGCAGTCGATTATCCGGGACACCCAATGAAGCTTTCTTT
once,TRBJ1-3,.,TRBV5-1,CASRVTPGGNTIYF,TGCGCCAGCAGGGTTACTCCGGGGGGAAACACCATATATTTT
.,TRBJ2-5,.,TRBV25-1,CASTPTGFAETQYF,TGTGCCAGCACCCCCACGGGTTTTGCGGAGACCCAGTACTTC
.,TRBJ1-1,.,TRBV5-4,CASSVNEMNTEAFF,TGTGCCAGCAGCGTAAACGAGATGAACACTGAAGCTTTCTTT
.,TRBJ1-1,.,TRBV30,CAWTGWNTEAFF,TGTGCCTGGACGGGGTGGAACACTGAAGCTTTCTTT
.,TRBJ1-2,TRBD1,TRBV5-8,CASSSGYRGRDGYTF,TGTGCCAGCAGCTCCGGATACAGGGGGAGGGATGGCTACACCTTC
.,TRBJ1-2,.,TRBV5-8,CASSLTGRYGYTF,TGTGCCAGCAGCTTGACAGGCCGATATGGCTACACCTTC
.,TRBJ1-1,.,TRBV7-8,CASSFQGRTEAFF,TGTGCCAGCAGCTTCCAGGGGAGAACTGAAGCTTTCTTT
.,TRBJ2-1,TRBD2,TRBV6-6,CASSYWAGELYNEQFF,TGTGCCAGCAGTTACTGGGCGGGGGAACTTTACAATGAGCAGTTCTTC
.,TRBJ1-1,TRBD1,TRBV7-9,CASSLGQLNTEAFF,TGTGCCAGCAGCCTGGGACAGTTGAACACTGAAGCTTTCTTT
once,TRBJ1-5,TRBD1,TRBV28,CASSFKYRGNQPQHF,TGTGCCAGCAGTTTCAAATACAGGGGGAATCAGCCCCAGCATTTT
.,TRBJ1-3,.,TRBV19,CASKPGAVRRNTIYF,TGTGCCAGTAAACCGGGTGCAGTCCGTCGAAACACCATATATTTT
.,TRBJ2-1,TRBD2,TRBV11-3,CASSSRLAGGRHEQFF,TGTGCCAGCAGCTCCCGACTAGCGGGGGGGAGGCATGAGCAGTTCTTC
.,TRBJ1-1,.,TRBV30,CAWSVGGWNTEAFF,TGTGCCTGGAGTGTAGGGGGTTGGAACACTGAAGCTTTCTTT
.,TRBJ1-2,.,TRBV5-6,CASSLITSTTAYGYTF,TGTGCCAGCAGCCTTATTACATCGACAACAGCCTATGGCTACACCTTC
.,TRBJ2-7,TRBD2,TRBV27,CASSSSGRSSYEQYF,TGTGCCAGCAGTTCGAGCGGGAGGAGCTCCTACGAGCAGTACTTC
.,TRBJ2-1,TRBD2,TRBV6-6,CASYGASGVNEQFF,TGTGCCAGTTACGGGGCTAGCGGGGTGAATGAGCAGTTCTTC
.,TRBJ2-3,TRBD1,TRBV5-1,CASSSRTGVTDTQYF,TGCGCCAGCAGCTCCCGGACAGGGGTGACAGATACGCAGTATTTT
.,TRBJ2-1,.,TRBV20-1,CSASPVPEQFF,TGCAGTGCTAGCCCAGTACCTGAGCAGTTCTTC
.,TRBJ2-5,TRBD1,TRBV5-6,CASSQQGSQETQYF,TGTGCCAGCAGCCAACAGGGGTCTCAAGAGACCCAGTACTTC
.,TRBJ2-1,.,TRBV6-5,CASSPLEGSYNEQFF,TGTGCCAGCAGCCCCTTAGAGGGCTCCTACAATGAGCAGTTCTTC
.,TRBJ1-2,TRBD1,TRBV14,CASSPRGLGHGLGYTF,TGTGCCAGCAGTCCCAGGGGGTTAGGACATGGTCTTGGCTACACCTTC
few,TRBJ1-5,.,TRBV4-1,CASSQGSGGNQPQHF,TGCGCCAGCAGCCAAGGGTCGGGTGGCAATCAGCCCCAGCATTTT
.,TRBJ2-1,.,TRBV9,CASSALSGPEQFF,TGTGCCAGCAGCGCCCTTAGCGGCCCGGAGCAGTTCTTC
.,TRBJ1-5,.,TRBV9,CASSPHSGGQPQHF,TGTGCCAGCAGCCCCCATTCTGGAGGACAGCCCCAGCATTTT
once,TRBJ2-3,TRBD2,TRBV7-7,CASSQTSDTDTQYF,TGTGCTAGCAGCCAGACTAGCGACACAGATACGCAGTATTTT
.,TRBJ2-2,TRBD2,TRBV30,CAWGPLDRLLRGMNTGELFF,TGTGCCTGGGGGCCTCTCGACCGTTTATTGCGGGGGATGAACACCGGGGAGCTGTTTTTT
.,TRBJ1-5,.,TRBV5-6,CASSPRGFGNQPQHF,TGTGCCAGCAGCCCGAGGGGGTTCGGCAATCAGCCCCAGCATTTT
.,TRBJ2-5,TRBD2,TRBV9,CASSLRGGLETQYF,TGTGCCAGCAGCCTCCGGGGGGGATTGGAGACCCAGTACTTC
.,TRBJ2-1,TRBD2,TRBV10-2,CASRGGGGNEQFF,TGCGCCAGCAGAGGCGGGGGAGGGAATGAGCAGTTCTTC
once,TRBJ2-3,.,TRBV2,CANPRDSSTDTQYF,TGTGCCAACCCCCGGGACTCTAGCACAGATACGCAGTATTTT
.,TRBJ1-1,.,TRBV7-9,CASSFPVRENTEAFF,TGTGCCAGCAGCTTTCCGGTTCGGGAGAACACTGAAGCTTTCTTT
.,TRBJ2-5,.,TRBV18,CASSPPTGSLGETQYF,TGTGCCAGCTCACCACCGACCGGGAGCCTGGGAGAGACCCAGTACTTC
few,TRBJ2-3,.,TRBV5-1,CASSLAGDNTQYF,TGCGCCAGCAGCTTGGCCGGGGATAATACGCAGTATTTT
.,TRBJ2-7,TRBD2,TRBV5-6,CASSLAGGPYEQYF,TGTGCCAGCAGCCTAGCGGGAGGCCCCTACGAGCAGTACTTC
.,TRBJ1-1,.,TRBV4-1,CASSQVSGTEAFF,TGCGCCAGCAGCCAAGTGTCGGGCACTGAAGCTTTCTTT
.,TRBJ2-1,TRBD1,TRBV25-1,CASSDSGTGGQDEQFF,TGTGCCAGCAGTGACTCCGGGACAGGGGGCCAGGATGAGCAGTTCTTC
.,TRBJ1-6,.,TRBV27,CASSLSSPGESPLHF,TGTGCCAGCAGTTTATCTAGCCCAGGGGAGTCACCCCTCCACTTT
once,TRBJ1-2,.,TRBV6-6,CASSYSQGYTF,TGTGCCAGCAGTTATTCCCAGGGCTACACCTTC
.,TRBJ1-2,TRBD1,TRBV29-1,CSVESGTGSYGYTF,TGCAGCGTTGAGTCCGGGACAGGGTCCTATGGCTACACCTTC
.,TRBJ2-5,TRBD1,TRBV4-3,CASSQAAPGGLVETQYF,TGCGCCAGCAGCCAAGCCGCCCCAGGGGGCTTGGTAGAGACCCAGTACTTC
.,TRBJ1-1,.,TRBV10-1,CASKLVREWMMDTEAFF,TGCGCCAGCAAGCTCGTCCGGGAGTGGATGATGGACACTGAAGCTTTCTTT
.,TRBJ2-7,.,TRBV5-1,CASSLEDSVYEQYF,TGCGCCAGCAGCTTGGAGGACAGTGTCTACGAGCAGTACTTC